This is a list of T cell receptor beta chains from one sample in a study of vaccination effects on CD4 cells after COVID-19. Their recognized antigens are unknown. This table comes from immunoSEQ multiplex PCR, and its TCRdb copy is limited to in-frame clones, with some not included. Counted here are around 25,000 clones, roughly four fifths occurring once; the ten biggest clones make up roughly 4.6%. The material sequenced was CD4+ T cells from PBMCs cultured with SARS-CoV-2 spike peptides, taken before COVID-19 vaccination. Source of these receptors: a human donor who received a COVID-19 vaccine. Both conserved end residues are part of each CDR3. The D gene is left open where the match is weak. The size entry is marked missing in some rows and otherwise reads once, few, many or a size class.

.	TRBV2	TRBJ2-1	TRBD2	CASSLLAGGSDEQFF
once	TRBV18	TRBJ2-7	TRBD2	CASSPPAGAAYEQYF
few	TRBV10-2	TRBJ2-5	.	CATSPSGSRQTQYF
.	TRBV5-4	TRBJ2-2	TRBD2	CASSLLAGLNTGELFF
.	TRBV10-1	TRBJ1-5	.	CASSRTVNQPQHF
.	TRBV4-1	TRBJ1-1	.	CASSQEWEGVNTEAFF
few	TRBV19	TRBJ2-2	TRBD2	CASSIGGGIYTGELFF
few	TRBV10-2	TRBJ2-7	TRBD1	CASSDSGTVSSYEQYF
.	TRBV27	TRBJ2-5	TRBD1	CASSHDRVGETQYF
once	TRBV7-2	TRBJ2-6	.	CASSLEGGHSGANVLTF
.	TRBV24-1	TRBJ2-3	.	CATRQGEDTQYF
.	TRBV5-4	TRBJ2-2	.	CASSLSWATNTGELFF
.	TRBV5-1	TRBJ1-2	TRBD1	CASSPTGQREETNYGYTF
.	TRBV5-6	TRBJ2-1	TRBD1	CASSLGMTGGVGEQFF
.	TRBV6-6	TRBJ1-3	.	CASSYKQSSVGNTIYF
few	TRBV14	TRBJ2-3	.	CASSQEGWGGDTQYF
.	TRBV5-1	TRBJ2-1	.	CASSQQTDGAVQFF